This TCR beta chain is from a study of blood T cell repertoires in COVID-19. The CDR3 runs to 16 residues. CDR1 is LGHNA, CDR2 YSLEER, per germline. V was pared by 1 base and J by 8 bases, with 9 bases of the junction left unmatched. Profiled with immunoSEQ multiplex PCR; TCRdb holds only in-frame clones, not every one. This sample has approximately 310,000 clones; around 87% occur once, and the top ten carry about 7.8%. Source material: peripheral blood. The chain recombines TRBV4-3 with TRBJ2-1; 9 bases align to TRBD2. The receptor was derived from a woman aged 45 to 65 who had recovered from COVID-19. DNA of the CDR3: TGCGCCAGCAGCCAAGGCCGGGGACTAGCTCTAGATGAGCAGTTCTTC. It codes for CASSQGRGLALDEQFF.